The entry below describes one T cell receptor beta chain. As to time point: patch test 2, 6 weeks after DPC sensitization. Treatment specified: therapeutic diphenylcyclopropenone sensitization with weekly scalp DPC. The CDR3 is made up of 16 amino acids. Looked up from germline, CDR1 is LGHDT and CDR2 is YNNKEL (reference sequence). V lost 0 bases, J lost 4 bases, and 8 bases stayed unmatched. This specimen belongs to a study of human T cells and chemical hapten exposure. Using its own MiXCR run on the RACE reads, TCRdb lists one record per CDR3 protein. The sample records about 82,000 distinct CDR3 sequences, around 7% being singletons.

The clonotype comes from a woman aged 25-40 years with alopecia areata. Some clones in this sample may be carry-over from other donors' samples. The chain recombines TRBV3-1 with TRBJ1-2; 7 bases map to TRBD1. The sample in question was whole blood, obtained in connection with sensitization to the hapten diphenylcyclopropenone (DPC). The CDR3 here is CASSQDMVDRSYGYTF. CDR3 DNA: TGTGCCAGCAGCCAAGATATGGTGGACAGGAGCTATGGCTACACCTTC.